These T cell receptor beta chains were read from a single sample in a study of T-cell reconstitution after alpha-beta-depleted transplantation in children. TCRdb itself ran the PCR reads through MiXCR, one entry per CDR3 protein. The sample lists 200,000 to 250,000 distinct CDR3 sequences; about 11% were seen once. Here the sequenced sample was PBMCs from the stem cell graft donor, taken from the stem cell graft. The receptors come from a human donor who donated a stem cell graft to a child with acute lymphoblastic leukemia. The CDR3 runs from the conserved cysteine through the conserved F or W.

CDR3 protein	V gene
CASSKGQAGTGELFF	TRBV12-3/TRBV12-4
CSGRGATDTQYF	TRBV20-1
CSAREGNEQFF	TRBV20-1
CASRAYNEQFF	TRBV5-4
CATSSTGYEQYF	TRBV15
CASSANTPYDNEQFF	TRBV18
CASSEALAGNEQFF	TRBV4-2
CATSTRRGTDTQYF	TRBV10-3
CASSFGQMNYGYTF	TRBV28
CASSSTSGRAGDTQYF	TRBV11-2
CASSEEGGTEAFF	TRBV2
CASSQTSGHTDTQYF	TRBV28
CASSEEGESGSQQYF	TRBV6-1
CASSLRTSTDTQYF	TRBV7-3
CASSFADSTYEQYF	TRBV13
CASSRSTGSYEQYF	TRBV5-5
CAWRRGGSYNEQFF	TRBV30
CASSRGEMSDTQYF	TRBV6-4
CASSDSLAGGVNEQFF	TRBV9
CSARGTGGNSPLHF	TRBV20-1
CASSYRPGELFF	TRBV6-5
CASSSTGQGAGETQYF	TRBV7-9
CASSTGTSYNEQFF	TRBV10-2
CASSSGQGYGNTIYF	TRBV28
CASSLITGAHNTGELFF	TRBV7-9
CASDDFPPNEQFF	TRBV12-5
CSARPGHRTEQYF	TRBV20-1
CAWSAVNEQFF	TRBV30
CASSTSADRNTEAFF	TRBV3-1
CATAGALGTQYF	TRBV5-4
CASSLMDGTSGYTF	TRBV7-2
CASSRRGGPPPYEQYF	TRBV9
CASSQRDTSTDTQYF	TRBV3-1
CSAPGQGIGGYTF	TRBV29-1
CASSLKEPSYEQYF	TRBV5-1
CSAPGANQPQHF	TRBV20-1
CASSLRTDNSPLHF	TRBV5-1
CASSELRRETQYF	TRBV2
CASSLNGQADNTGELFF	TRBV5-1
CASSLDAVWVSEAFF	TRBV7-2